The source of this T cell receptor (beta chain) is a study of CD8 T cells in ankylosing spondylitis. The CDR3 is 15 residues long. Germline V CDR1 and CDR2: MGHDK, SYGVNS. Trimming pared 3 bases from V and 4 bases from J, leaving 15 bases between. TCRdb recomputed calls from the 5' RACE reads with MiXCR, one row per CDR3 protein. The repertoire consists of about 340,000 distinct CDR3 sequences, with roughly 14% occurring once and the leading ten covering approximately 1%. Sequences were obtained from blood, either unsorted or a sorted T cell fraction (not recorded which). The V gene is TRBV25-1, the J gene TRBJ1-2, with a weak D call TRBD1 (6 bases). The TCR was taken from a male donor with ankylosing spondylitis or in good health (not recorded which). This CDR3 reads CASSDSPRGFYGYTF. The CDR3 DNA follows: TGTGCCAGCAGTGATTCCCCTAGGGGGTTCTATGGCTACACCTTC.